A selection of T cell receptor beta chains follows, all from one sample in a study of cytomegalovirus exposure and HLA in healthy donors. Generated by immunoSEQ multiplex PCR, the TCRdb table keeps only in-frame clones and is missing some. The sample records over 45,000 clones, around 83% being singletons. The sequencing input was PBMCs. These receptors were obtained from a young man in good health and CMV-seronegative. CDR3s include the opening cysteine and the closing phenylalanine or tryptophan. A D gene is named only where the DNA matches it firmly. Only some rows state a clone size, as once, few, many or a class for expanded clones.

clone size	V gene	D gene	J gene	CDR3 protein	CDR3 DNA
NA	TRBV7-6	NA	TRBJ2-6	CASSTELAAHPGDSGANVLTF	TGTGCCAGCAGCACAGAGTTAGCGGCACACCCCGGCGATTCTGGGGCCAACGTCCTGACTTTC
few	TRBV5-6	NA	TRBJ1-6	CASAPWGGNSPLHF	TGTGCCAGCGCGCCGTGGGGAGGAAATTCACCCCTCCACTTT
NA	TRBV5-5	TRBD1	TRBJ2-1	CASSLRDRVNNEQFF	TGTGCCAGCAGCTTGAGGGACAGGGTCAACAATGAGCAGTTCTTC
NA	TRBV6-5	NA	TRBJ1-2	CASSYWPLKYGYTF	TGTGCCAGCAGTTACTGGCCCCTCAAGTATGGCTACACCTTC
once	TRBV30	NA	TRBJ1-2	CAWSGGHRTYGYTF	TGTGCCTGGAGTGGGGGACATAGGACCTATGGCTACACCTTC
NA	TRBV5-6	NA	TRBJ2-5	CATTLGRGAETQYF	TGTGCCACCACTCTCGGCCGAGGTGCAGAGACCCAGTACTTC
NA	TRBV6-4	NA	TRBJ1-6	CASSEDAGKNSPLHF	TGTGCCAGCAGTGAAGATGCAGGGAAGAATTCACCCCTCCACTTT
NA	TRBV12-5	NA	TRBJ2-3	CASAIQGSTDTQYF	TGTGCTAGTGCCATCCAGGGGAGCACAGATACGCAGTATTTT
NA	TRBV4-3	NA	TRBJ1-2	CASSQGMVTTGPGGGYTF	TGCGCCAGCAGCCAAGGAATGGTGACCACAGGTCCGGGGGGGGGCTACACCTTC
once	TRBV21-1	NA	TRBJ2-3	CASSWRDRKADTQYF	TGTGCCAGCAGCTGGAGGGACCGGAAAGCAGATACGCAGTATTTT
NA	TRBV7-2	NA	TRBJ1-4	CASSFLGGNEKLFF	TGTGCCAGCAGCTTCCTCGGGGGTAATGAAAAACTGTTTTTT
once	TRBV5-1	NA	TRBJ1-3	CASSLGDTAAGNTIYF	TGCGCCAGCAGCTTGGGGGACACCGCCGCTGGAAACACCATATATTTT
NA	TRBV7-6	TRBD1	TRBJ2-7	CASSPRQGDLTYEQYF	TGTGCCAGCAGCCCCCGACAGGGTGATTTAACGTACGAGCAGTACTTC
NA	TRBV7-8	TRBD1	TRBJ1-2	CASSPGTGWAYGYTF	TGTGCCAGCAGCCCCGGGACAGGATGGGCCTATGGCTACACCTTC
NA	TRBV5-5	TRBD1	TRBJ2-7	CASSRWTGAISYEQYF	TGTGCCAGCAGTCGGTGGACAGGGGCAATATCCTACGAGCAGTACTTC
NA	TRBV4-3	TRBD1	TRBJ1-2	CASSQDSRGHGYTF	TGCGCCAGCAGCCAAGATTCCAGGGGGCATGGCTACACCTTC
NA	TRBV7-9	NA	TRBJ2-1	CASTLLASPSNEQFF	TGTGCCAGCACCCTACTAGCTAGCCCCTCAAATGAGCAGTTCTTC
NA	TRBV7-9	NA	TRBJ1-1	CASSLTVSAGTEAFF	TGTGCCAGCAGCTTAACGGTCTCGGCAGGAACTGAAGCTTTCTTT
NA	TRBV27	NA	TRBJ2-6	CASSPSVAGANVLTF	TGTGCCAGCAGTCCCTCGGTGGCTGGGGCCAACGTCCTGACTTTC
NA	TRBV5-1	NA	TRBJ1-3	CASSGGGSGNTIYF	TGCGCCAGCAGTGGGGGGGGCTCTGGAAACACCATATATTTT
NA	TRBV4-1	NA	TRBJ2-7	CASSPPSSGEQYF	TGCGCCAGCAGCCCTCCCTCGAGCGGCGAGCAGTACTTC
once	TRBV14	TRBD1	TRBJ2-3	CASSQVQGVTQYF	TGTGCCAGCAGCCAGGTACAGGGGGTTACGCAGTATTTT
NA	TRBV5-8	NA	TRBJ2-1	CASSLGFDGLEQFF	TGTGCCAGCAGCTTGGGTTTCGACGGACTTGAGCAGTTCTTC
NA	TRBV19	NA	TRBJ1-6	CASNGDTTTSPLHF	TGTGCCAGTAACGGGGACACCACAACCTCACCCCTCCACTTT
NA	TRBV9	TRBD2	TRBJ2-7	CASSAASGSSYEQYF	TGTGCCAGCAGCGCTGCTAGCGGGAGCTCCTACGAGCAGTACTTC
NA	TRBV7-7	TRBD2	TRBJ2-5	CASSQALAGGQETQYF	TGTGCTAGCAGCCAGGCGTTAGCGGGAGGGCAAGAGACCCAGTACTTC
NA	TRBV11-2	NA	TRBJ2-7	CASSLDPTVYEQYF	TGTGCCAGCAGCTTAGACCCAACAGTATACGAGCAGTACTTC
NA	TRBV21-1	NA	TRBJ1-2	CASSWANMAGVNYGYTF	TGTGCCAGCAGCTGGGCTAATATGGCAGGGGTTAACTATGGCTACACCTTC
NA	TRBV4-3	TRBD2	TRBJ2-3	CASSQVAGGWDTQYF	TGCGCCAGCAGCCAAGTAGCGGGGGGTTGGGATACGCAGTATTTT